Following are 15 T cell receptor beta chains from one sample sequenced in a study of cytomegalovirus exposure and HLA in healthy donors. The PCR was carried out with 60 Vbeta primers and 13 Jbeta primers. Measured with immunoSEQ multiplex PCR; TCRdb has only the in-frame clones, and not every one. The sample includes fewer than 200,000 clones, about four fifths of them seen just once. Material for sequencing was PBMCs. Every receptor here comes from a woman aged 45 to 65 in good health and CMV-seronegative.

Here the CDR3 reads CASSFGTSGSNEQFF. DNA for the CDR3: TGCGCCAGCAGCTTCGGGACTAGCGGGAGCAATGAGCAGTTCTTC. V and J are TRBV5-1 and TRBJ2-1; TRBD2 matches at 14 bases. CDR3 length equals 15 residues. J gave up 6 bases and V 2 bases, and 1 base lay outside the gene matches. Germline V gives CDR1 SGHRS, CDR2 YFSETQ.

This clone was detected only a few times. The rearrangement uses TRBV2 and TRBJ1-5; D is uncertain. Germline CDR1 reads SNHLY; CDR2 reads FYNNEI. CDR3 size: 15 residues. Between the trimmed V and J ends, which lost 3 bases and 1 base, there was a span of 10 bases. CDR3 DNA: TGTGCCAGCAGTGATCGGGGTTTGAGCAATCAGCCCCAGCATTTT. This codes for CASSDRGLSNQPQHF.

Here the CDR3 DNA reads TGTGCCAGCAGTTTATTTCCCGCCGGAGGAAAACTGTTTTTT. Protein sequence: CASSLFPAGGKLFF. The chain links TRBV28 to TRBJ1-4; no reliable D call. CDR3 length: 14 residues. The V end lost 1 base, the J end lost 10 bases, and 13 bases lay between the germline ends. CDR1 is MDHEN and CDR2 is SYDVKM in the germline V gene.

CDR3 sequence reads: CASSQEITYEQYF. The CDR3 DNA sequence: TGTGCCAGCAGCCAAGAAATTACCTACGAGCAGTACTTC. The rearrangement links TRBV4-2 to TRBJ2-7; no firm D call. The CDR3 is 13 residues long. The V gene lost 0 bases and the J gene lost 2 bases, with 5 bases spanning the gap. CDR1 is LGHNA, CDR2 YNFKEQ, per germline.

DNA of the CDR3: TGTGCCAGCAGGGCTCCGGGACTAGTTTTAGATACGCAGTATTTT. Protein product: CASRAPGLVLDTQYF. The chain recombines TRBV6-5 with TRBJ2-3; 8 bases fit TRBD2. Trimming took 6 bases from V and 5 from J; bases not matched to a gene: 10. The CDR3 has 15 residues. Germline V gene lookup returns CDR1 MNHEY and CDR2 SVGAGI.

The V and J genes are TRBV4-1 and TRBJ1-4; TRBD1 matches 7 bases. Germline V gives CDR1 MGHRA, CDR2 YSYEKL. J was trimmed by 3 bases and V by 3 bases; bases with no gene match: 4. The CDR3 loop spans 15 amino acids. CDR3 nucleotides: TGCGCCAGCAGCCACAGGGGGGAGGCTAATGAAAAACTGTTTTTT. The encoded protein is CASSHRGEANEKLFF.

V gene TRBV18 combines with J gene TRBJ1-1; maybe TRBD1 (6 bases). The CDR3 sequence is 15 residues long. With 5 bases removed from V and 1 base from J, the gap between germline ends came to 14 bases. CDR1 and CDR2 from the germline V gene are KGHSH and LQKENI. The CDR3 sequence is CASSESQGGNTEAFF. In DNA, the CDR3 is TGTGCCAGCTCAGAGTCACAGGGTGGGAACACTGAAGCTTTCTTT.

The genes are TRBV28 and TRBJ2-7; 7 bases fit TRBD2. Germline assignment: CDR1 MDHEN and CDR2 SYDVKM. CDR3 length: 17 residues. The trim removed 5 bases at V and 4 bases at J, leaving 17 bases unmatched. This chain's CDR3 is CASSPPQVGGPNYEQYF. CDR3 in DNA: TGTGCCAGCAGTCCCCCCCAGGTGGGAGGGCCTAATTACGAGCAGTACTTC.

The V gene is TRBV4-1, the J gene TRBJ2-3; D unresolved. Germline assignment: CDR1 MGHRA and CDR2 YSYEKL. Trimming removed 0 bases from V and 5 bases from J, with 9 bases in between. The CDR3 sequence is 14 residues long. The CDR3 bases are TGCGCCAGCAGCCAAGAATCGGGTCGAGATACGCAGTATTTT. It specifies CASSQESGRDTQYF.

This chain connects TRBV28 to TRBJ1-3; the match to TRBD1 covers 9 bases. The length of the CDR3 is 15 residues. Per the germline V gene, CDR1 is MDHEN and CDR2 is SYDVKM. With 4 bases clipped from V and 3 bases from J, the junction kept 4 bases outside the gene matches. The CDR3: CASSSGTGFGNTIYF. The CDR3 DNA reads as TGTGCCAGCAGTTCTGGGACAGGGTTTGGAAACACCATATATTTT.

Note on this clone: The junction departs from germline at one end; a sequencing error may be responsible. The V gene is TRBV7-3, the J gene TRBJ2-7; 8 bases match TRBD2. From germline, CDR1 is SGHTA and CDR2 FQGTGA. The CDR3 is 16 amino acids. CDR3 region: CSSSLTGLDFDDEQYF. The DNA for the CDR3 is TGTTCCAGCAGCTTAACGGGACTAGATTTTGACGACGAGCAGTACTTC.

This clone was seen just once. This chain uses TRBV11-2 with TRBJ1-5, with unresolved D. Germline V gene lookup returns CDR1 SGHAT and CDR2 FQNNGV. CDR3 size: 14 residues. V lost 4 bases, J lost 6 bases, and 13 bases lay in between. CDR3 in amino acids: CASSSTTTGQPQHF. In DNA, the CDR3 is TGTGCCAGCAGCTCCACTACAACTGGTCAGCCCCAGCATTTT.

The chain links TRBV4-2 to TRBJ2-1; perhaps TRBD2 as D (5 bases). V shed 0 bases and J shed 1 base, with 13 bases lying between them. Germline lookup yields CDR1 LGHNA and CDR2 YNFKEQ. The CDR3 spans 17 residues. The CDR3 nucleotides are TGTGCCAGCAGCCAAGAAGGACTTCGAAATTCCTACAATGAGCAGTTCTTC. Encoded protein: CASSQEGLRNSYNEQFF.

The rearrangement links TRBV19 to TRBJ2-1; 7 nucleotides line up with TRBD1. Germline CDR1 LNHDA, CDR2 SQIVND (reference sequence). The trim removed 0 bases at V and 4 bases at J, leaving 3 bases unmatched. The CDR3 loop spans 15 amino acids. The CDR3 loop is CASSIEGQQYNEQFF. DNA of the CDR3: TGTGCCAGTAGTATAGAGGGACAGCAGTACAATGAGCAGTTCTTC.

The chain joins TRBV5-4 to TRBJ2-1; D is uncertain. Per the germline V gene, CDR1 is SGHNT and CDR2 is YYREEE (reference sequence). CDR3 size: 17 residues. Trimming left V 3 bases short and J 5 bases short, with 21 bases between. CDR3 DNA: TGTGCCAGCAGCTCCCCCTATGGAGCCAACCCGGACAATGAGCAGTTCTTC. Amino acid sequence: CASSSPYGANPDNEQFF.